Sequencing of this TCR beta chain was carried out in a study of T cell clonality in common variable immunodeficiency. Findings and caveats of the study: CVID subjects shared fewer TCRbeta clones than healthy controls did. Common variable immunodeficiency TCR beta sequences reportedly had fewer deletions and N-nucleotide insertions.

Profiling relied on immunoSEQ multiplex PCR, and the TCRdb table lists in-frame clones only, not all of them. The sample has 15,000 to 17,000 clones, and its top ten clones hold roughly 5.2%. Of CVID subjects, 15 were female and around 27 male, mean age about 40. CVID subjects were neither ill nor on immunomodulatory or immunosuppressive medication at sampling. For this clone: Its antigen remains unknown.

The sequencing input was peripheral blood mononuclear cells. The TCR sequence derives from a human donor with common variable immunodeficiency.

The covered CDR3 bases are TGTGCCAGCAGCAAAGGCGGGACAGGGTATTCACCC. Translating gives CASSKGGTGYSP. The whole CDR3 protein is CASSKGGTGYSPLHF. This rearrangement joins TRBV7-9 to TRBJ1-6, with 9 nucleotides matching TRBD1. The DNA ends 3 residues before the CDR3 does, and the rest of the CDR3 is filled in from the germline J gene. CDR3 size: 15 residues. Losses at the gene ends were 5 bases for V and 8 bases for J; bases not matched to a gene: 7. CDR1 is SEHNR, CDR2 FQNEAQ, per germline (reference sequence). Combining the CDR3 with reference TRBV7-9 and TRBJ1-6 gives the whole variable domain DTGVSQNPRHKITKRGQNVTFRCDPISEHNRLYWYRQTLGQGPEFLTYFQNEAQLEKSRLLSDRFSAERPKGSFSTLEIQRTEQGDSAMYLCASSKGGTGYSPLHFGNGTRLTVT.